Shown below are 14 T cell receptor beta chains from a single sample sequenced in a study of cytomegalovirus exposure and HLA in healthy donors. This table comes from immunoSEQ multiplex PCR, and its TCRdb copy is limited to in-frame clones, with some not included. The sample lists 150,000 to 200,000 clones; 85% to 90% were seen once. The sequencing sample was made of PBMCs. The origin of the receptors is a woman aged 30 to 39 in good health and CMV-seronegative.

This chain links TRBV5-1 with TRBJ2-3; 8 bases align to TRBD2. Germline-derived CDR1 and CDR2 are SGHRS and YFSETQ. The CDR3 runs to 16 residues. V shed 0 bases and J 2 bases; nucleotides not matched to a gene: 5. CDR3 protein: CASSLAGGHLTDTQYF. CDR3 nucleotide sequence: TGCGCCAGCAGCTTGGCGGGGGGGCACCTCACAGATACGCAGTATTTT.

This clone has only a few counts. J is TRBJ1-2 and V is TRBV7-2, with 8 positions matching TRBD1. Germline CDR1 and CDR2: SGHTA and FQGNSA. The CDR3 sequence is 17 residues long. Trimming cost V 7 bases and J 8 bases; bases outside gene matches: 21. CDR3 in amino acids: CASNALTTGGRLLGYTF. CDR3 nucleotide sequence: TGTGCCAGCAACGCACTAACCACAGGGGGGCGACTTCTGGGCTACACCTTC. The whole variable domain, filled in from reference TRBV7-2 and TRBJ1-2, reads GAGVSQSPSNKVTEKGKDVELRCDPISGHTALYWYRQSLGQGLEFLIYFQGNSAPDKSGLPSDRFSAERTGGSVSTLTIQRTQQEDSAVYLCASNALTTGGRLLGYTFGSGTRLTVV.

A few counts support this clone. The V and J genes are TRBV4-1 and TRBJ1-5; no clear D gene. Trimming shortened V by 6 bases and J by 7 bases, and 13 bases separated the two germline ends. This CDR3 is 13 amino acids long. Germline assignment: CDR1 MGHRA and CDR2 YSYEKL. The CDR3 DNA reads as TGCGCCAGCAGTTGGACTTCGGGACAGCCCCAGCATTTT. Its protein product is CASSWTSGQPQHF.

The CDR3, as DNA: TGCGCCAGCAGAATACTAGCGGGGGGGATCACAGATACGCAGTATTTT. It encodes CASRILAGGITDTQYF. V gene TRBV5-1 combines with J gene TRBJ2-3; 13 bases agree with TRBD2. CDR3 length equals 16 residues. The germline V gene encodes CDR1 SGHRS and CDR2 YFSETQ. After removal of 5 bases from V and 2 bases from J, the junction contained 5 bases not matched to a gene. The full variable domain, with the rest looked up from reference TRBV5-1 and TRBJ2-3, is KAGVTQTPRYLIKTRGQQVTLSCSPISGHRSVSWYQQTPGQGLQFLFEYFSETQRNKGNFPGRFSGRQFSNSRSEMNVSTLELGDSALYLCASRILAGGITDTQYFGPGTRLTVL.

This clone was counted a single time. The chain has TRBV11-2 and TRBJ1-1, with D unresolved. V lost 4 bases, J lost 7 bases, and 16 bases lay in between. CDR3 length equals 14 residues. CDR1 and CDR2 (germline): SGHAT, FQNNGV. The CDR3 DNA is TGTGCCAGCAGCTCCCAGGCGTCGGACTTTGAAGCTTTCTTT. Its protein product is CASSSQASDFEAFF.

This chain uses TRBV25-1 with TRBJ2-1, with D possibly TRBD2 on 5 matching bases. In germline, CDR1 is MGHDK, CDR2 SYGVNS. V was pared by 1 base and J by 0 bases, with 7 bases between. There are 15 residues in the CDR3. The CDR3 is CASSELGSSYNEQFF. The CDR3 DNA reads as TGTGCCAGCAGTGAATTAGGGAGCTCCTACAATGAGCAGTTCTTC. Full variable domain (rest looked up from reference TRBV25-1 and TRBJ2-1): EADIYQTPRYLVIGTGKKITLECSQTMGHDKMYWYQQDPGMELHLIHYSYGVNSTEKGDLSSESTVSRIRTEHFPLTLESARPSHTSQYLCASSELGSSYNEQFFGPGTRLTVL.

The gene calls are TRBV11-2 and TRBJ2-7; 7 bases line up with TRBD1. CDR3 size: 18 residues. V trimming: 0 bases; J trimming: 5 bases; junction bases outside the gene matches: 16. Per the germline V gene, CDR1 is SGHAT and CDR2 is FQNNGV. In DNA form, the CDR3 reads TGTGCCAGCAGCTTAGATGTGAGGGGGCGGATTGTCCTGGACGAGCAGTACTTC. Protein sequence: CASSLDVRGRIVLDEQYF.

V and J are TRBV27 and TRBJ1-4; 7 nucleotides agree with TRBD1. The CDR3 spans 14 residues. J lost 7 bases, V lost 5 bases, and 7 bases had no gene match. Germline V gives CDR1 MNHEY, CDR2 SMNVEV (reference sequence). The CDR3 region is CASSHDRVTEKLFF. The CDR3 DNA sequence: TGTGCCAGCAGTCACGACAGGGTAACTGAAAAACTGTTTTTT.

The V gene is TRBV10-3, the J gene TRBJ2-7; tentative D call: TRBD2 (6 bases). The ends were cut back, 3 bases at V and 2 bases at J, with 14 bases in the middle. The germline V gene has CDR1 ENHRY and CDR2 SYGVKD. This CDR3 contains 15 residues. This CDR3 is CAISESTGVAYEQYF. DNA of the CDR3: TGTGCCATCAGTGAATCAACGGGGGTGGCCTACGAGCAGTACTTC.

V usage is TRBV5-6 and J usage is TRBJ2-3; 8 positions agree with TRBD2. Germline values: CDR1 SGHDT, CDR2 YYEEEE. The CDR3 runs 16 residues. The V and J ends lost 4 bases and 4 bases, in that order; junction bases with no gene match: 11. CDR3 protein: CASSRPGGGWADTQYF. DNA of the CDR3: TGTGCCAGCAGCCGTCCTGGCGGGGGGTGGGCAGATACGCAGTATTTT.

The J gene is TRBJ2-1, the V gene TRBV7-2; D not certain. V lost 0 bases and J 7 bases, leaving 10 bases between the germline ends. The germline gives CDR1 SGHTA, CDR2 FQGNSA. This CDR3 comprises 14 residues. CDR3 in DNA: TGTGCCAGCAGCTTAGCGCAAGTAGTTAATGAGCAGTTCTTC. Encoded protein: CASSLAQVVNEQFF. The whole variable domain, filled in from reference TRBV7-2 and TRBJ2-1, reads GAGVSQSPSNKVTEKGKDVELRCDPISGHTALYWYRQSLGQGLEFLIYFQGNSAPDKSGLPSDRFSAERTGGSVSTLTIQRTQQEDSAVYLCASSLAQVVNEQFFGPGTRLTVL.

The chain joins TRBV9 to TRBJ1-2; D is unresolved. The CDR3 has 14 amino acids. CDR1 is SGDLS and CDR2 is YYNGEE in the germline V gene. V lost 8 bases to trimming and J lost 4 bases, with 18 bases between them. CDR3 region: CASFDPSGVYGYTF. Written as DNA, the CDR3 is TGTGCCAGTTTCGACCCTTCCGGGGTCTATGGCTACACCTTC. The complete variable domain, with remaining parts taken from reference TRBV9 and TRBJ1-2, reads DSGVTQTPKHLITATGQRVTLRCSPRSGDLSVYWYQQSLDQGLQFLIQYYNGEERAKGNILERFSAQQFPDLHSELNLSSLELGDSALYFCASFDPSGVYGYTFGSGTRLTVV.

This chain uses TRBV13 with TRBJ1-3; D possibly corresponds to TRBD1 (6 bases). The CDR3 contains 14 residues. The germline V gene has CDR1 PRHDT and CDR2 FYEKMQ (reference sequence). The V end was cut by 4 bases, the J end by 4 bases, with 11 bases between. The CDR3 region is CASSSQGTGNTIYF. CDR3 coding DNA: TGTGCCAGCAGCTCCCAGGGGACAGGAAACACCATATATTTT.

The V and J genes are TRBV14 and TRBJ1-2, with D maybe TRBD1 (6 bases). The CDR3 is 16 residues long. Trimming pared 2 bases from V and 3 bases from J, leaving 16 bases between. The germline gives CDR1 SGHDN, CDR2 FVKESK. The CDR3 spells CASSQRRGGLDYGYTF. The CDR3 bases are TGTGCCAGCAGCCAAAGGAGGGGGGGGCTGGACTATGGCTACACCTTC.